The entry below describes one T cell receptor beta chain. The target antigen is unknown. The data are from a study of siplizumab effects on memory and regulatory T cells. Study-wide results and limits: Only a minor fraction of alloreactive clones mapped to unstimulated subsets. Left unconfirmed was the suppressive function of proliferating Tregs from siplizumab cultures.

The CDR3 runs 14 residues. Trimming took 1 base from V and 0 from J, leaving 6 bases between them. CDR1 MGHRA and CDR2 YSYEKL come from the germline V gene. In each sample, roughly 97,000 TCR templates were assayed. Method: immunoSEQ multiplex PCR; TCRdb's copy keeps in-frame clones and lacks some. This table holds 99,000 or so clones, over 90% found once. The chain carries TRBV4-1 and TRBJ1-1; no clear D gene. The TCR originated in a human donor in good health. Sequenced sample: Tregs sorted from blood. The CDR3 here is CASSQVRVNTEAFF. The CDR3 nucleotides are TGCGCCAGCAGCCAAGTACGAGTGAACACTGAAGCTTTCTTT.